Detailed here is one TCR beta chain. The protocol was immunoSEQ multiplex PCR, while the TCRdb copy is restricted to in-frame clones and leaves out a portion. This table has around 400,000 clones, 70% to 90% appearing once. This sample is drawn from a study of blood T cell repertoires in COVID-19. V lost 3 bases and J lost 7, with 10 bases in between. The CDR3 extends over 13 amino acids. CDR1 and CDR2 (germline): SNHLY, FYNNEI. This receptor was obtained from a woman under 30 who had been exposed to COVID-19. The chain links TRBV2 to TRBJ1-5, with TRBD1 as a possible D gene (5 bases). The sample was PBMCs or T cells enriched from blood (not recorded which). The CDR3 bases are TGTGCCAGCAGTGACGGGGACTGGCAGCCCCAGCATTTT. Protein: CASSDGDWQPQHF.